This TCR beta chain was retrieved from a study of naive and memory T cell subsets. This clonotype was seen a few times. Its antigen remains unidentified. Both TRBC1 and TRBC2 were covered by a beta constant-region primer of two equimolar oligonucleotides. Each CDR3 protein is one row after TCRdb ran MiXCR on the UMI-ligation and nested PCR reads. The sample includes 150,000 or so distinct CDR3 sequences, approximately 15% of them seen just once. Germline CDR1 MNHNS, CDR2 SASEGT. The CDR3 has 13 amino acids. V lost 10 bases and J lost 0, with 12 bases in between. The study's findings and limits: A clonotype means one alpha or beta sequence, not an alpha/beta pair. Over 95% of naive TCR sequences appeared only once, unlike memory subsets.

The chain employs TRBV6-1 and TRBJ1-1, with D perhaps TRBD1 (6 bases). The sequenced sample consisted of naive CD4+ T cells from blood. The TCR was taken from a human donor in good health. CDR3 sequence (DNA): TGTGCCATCAGAACAGGGCTGAACACTGAAGCTTTCTTT. Protein: CAIRTGLNTEAFF.